This TCR beta chain derives from a study of chemoradiotherapy in HPV16-positive cancers. Study at large: Candidate HPV-specific clones and shared TCR motifs came from two HPV16-positive patients. Broader study findings: Non-HPV-specific T cells did not expand in tumors during treatment, whereas candidate HPV-specific clones and E7-related motifs did. Better recurrence-free survival went with HPV-responsive T-cell expansion in HPV16-positive patients.

Profiling relied on immunoSEQ multiplex PCR, and the TCRdb table lists in-frame clones only, not all of them. Counted here are roughly 1,400 clones, about 85% occurring once; the ten biggest clones make up around 5.6%. As concerns this clone: Antigen specificity is unknown.

CDR1 and CDR2 from the germline V gene are LGHNA and YSLEER. The CDR3 consists of 20 residues. Unmatched junction bases numbered 12, after V lost 1 base and J lost 6 bases. The chain employs TRBV4-3 and TRBJ2-1; 16 positions agree with TRBD2. Sequencing was performed on tumor tissue, taken from a patient who underwent chemoradiotherapy. The sequence derives from a human donor with HPV-associated anogenital cancer. CDR3 residues: CASSQAPGLAGGTTSNEQFF. The CDR3 nucleotides read TGCGCCAGCAGCCAAGCCCCGGGACTAGCGGGGGGGACCACCAGCAATGAGCAGTTCTTC.